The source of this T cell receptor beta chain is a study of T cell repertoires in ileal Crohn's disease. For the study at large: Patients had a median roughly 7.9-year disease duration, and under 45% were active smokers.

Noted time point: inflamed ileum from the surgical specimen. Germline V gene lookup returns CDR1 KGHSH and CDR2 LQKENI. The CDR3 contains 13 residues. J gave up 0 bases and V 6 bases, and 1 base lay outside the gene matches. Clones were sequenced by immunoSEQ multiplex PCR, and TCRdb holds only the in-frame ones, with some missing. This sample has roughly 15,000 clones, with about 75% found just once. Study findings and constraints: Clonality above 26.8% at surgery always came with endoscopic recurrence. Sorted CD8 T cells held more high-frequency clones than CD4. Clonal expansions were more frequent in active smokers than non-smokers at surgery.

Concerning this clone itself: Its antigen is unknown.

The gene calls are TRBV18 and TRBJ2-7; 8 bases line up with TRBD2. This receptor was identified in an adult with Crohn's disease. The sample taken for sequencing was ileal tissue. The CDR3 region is CASSREGSYEQYF. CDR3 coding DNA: TGTGCCAGCTCCCGGGAGGGCTCCTACGAGCAGTACTTC.